This TCR beta chain was recovered during a study of vaccination and CD4 T cells after COVID-19. Study context: The stimulus for the cells was overlapping spike peptides derived from SARS-CoV-2, HCoV-NL63, HCoV-OC43 and HCoV-229E. The study's findings and limits: A median of around 90% of reactive clones, in convalescent patients, became evident only post-vaccination.

The Oncomine TCR Beta short-read assay was applied to DNA of cultured CD4+ T cells. TCRdb re-analysed the PCR reads in MiXCR, keeping a single row per CDR3 protein. The sample yields approximately 12,000 distinct CDR3 sequences, approximately 64% seen once. Sample treatment: roughly 11-day PBMC culture with coronavirus spike peptide pools or control peptides (ViraFEST assay). Before TCRs were sequenced, ViraFEST expanded antigen-specific T cells with peptide pools. This clonotype was detected a few times. Antigen unknown. V shed 1 base, J shed 3 bases, and the junction held 6 bases outside the gene matches. Germline V gene lookup returns CDR1 SGHVS and CDR2 FQNEAQ. The CDR3 has 16 amino acids.

The sequenced sample was CD4+ T cells from blood, cultured in vitro. The receptor's source is a human donor who had recovered from COVID-19. The chain uses TRBV7-8 and TRBJ1-3; 7 bases agree with TRBD1. The CDR3 protein is CASSLGQGASGNTIYF. In DNA form, the CDR3 reads TGTGCCAGCAGCTTAGGACAGGGAGCAAGTGGAAACACCATATATTTT.